This T cell receptor (beta chain) comes out of a study of T cells in Graves' hyperthyroidism and ophthalmopathy. Looking at the study overall: Peripheral blood samples were taken at initial diagnosis, prior to any treatment.

Amplified regions were TCR beta CDR3 sequences from RNA transcripts. Carried out on the TCR CDR3, a first-round RT-PCR used the HTBI primer set. TCRdb processed the multiplex PCR reads anew with MiXCR; each CDR3 protein has one entry. The sample records more than 450,000 distinct CDR3 sequences, 20% being singletons. Researchers barred patients who had uncontrolled infection, other autoimmune disease, pregnancy or lactation. CDR3 length: 16 amino acids. CDR1 and CDR2 from the germline V gene are SGHTA and FQGTGA. Unmatched junction bases numbered 5, after V lost 1 base and J lost 6 bases. This clonotype was detected many times.

The sequenced sample was blood. The J gene is TRBJ2-1, the V gene TRBV7-3, with 11 nucleotides matching TRBD2. The sequence was collected from a man aged 35 to 55 with Graves' ophthalmopathy. The CDR3 DNA reads as TGTGCCAGCAGCTTAAGTAGCGGGAGGGCCTCCAATGAGCAGTTCTTC. Its translation: CASSLSSGRASNEQFF.